This T cell receptor (beta chain) comes out of a study of blood T cell repertoires in COVID-19. Study context: The analysed material was cDNA or gDNA that came from T cells, B-cell-depleted T cells, or PBMCs.

Germline V gene data show CDR1 as MNHEY and CDR2 as SMNVEV (reference sequence). The CDR3 is made up of 14 amino acids. Trimming took 5 bases from V and 5 from J; bases not matched to a gene: 7. Study processing details: How many nucleated cells were present was estimated from reference gene primer amplification. Profiled with immunoSEQ multiplex PCR; TCRdb holds only in-frame clones, not every one. V and J calls and clone size follow that table, whereas D and trimming were derived from the DNA. The repertoire holds roughly 77,000 clones, under 85% seen once, with 9.5% to 10% in the top ten. The specimen was peripheral blood. The rearrangement links TRBV27 to TRBJ1-1, with 8 bases fitting TRBD1. The TCR was taken from a human donor in a cohort sampled during active COVID-19. CDR3 protein: CASSAEQGETEAFF. In nucleotides, the CDR3 is TGTGCCAGCAGTGCCGAACAGGGGGAAACTGAAGCTTTCTTT.